What follows is one T cell receptor (beta chain) and its context. Its target is not known. The sample belongs to a study of CD8+CD57+ T cells in acquired aplastic anemia. Study outcomes and limitations: No significant difference in CD8+ Simpson's diversity was found between patients and controls. Found in both controls and patients were approximately 30 CD8+ CDR3 sequences.

Germline CDR1 is MGHRA and CDR2 is YSYEKL. V dropped 4 bases and J dropped 4 bases, with 19 bases sitting between them. The CDR3 sequence is 16 residues long. Genomic DNA served as template for TCR beta VDJ and CDR3 profiling. In TCRdb, the reads were re-called with MiXCR into one record per CDR3 protein. The table has 150,000 to 180,000 distinct CDR3 sequences, roughly 54% seen once; the top ten hold over 9.5%. Patients picked for sequencing had shown CD8+CD57+ cell expansion detected by flow cytometry. Every patient was diagnosed with severe acquired aplastic anemia. Therapy had not been given to patients before blood sampling.

This sequence was found in a human donor with aplastic anemia. The rearrangement joins TRBV4-1 to TRBJ1-2; D is undetermined. Specimen: sorted CD4+, CD8+, or CD8+CD57+ T cells (not recorded which) from PBMCs. The CDR3 bases are TGCGCCAGCAGCCCCTCCTCCCGAGAGGGCTTCTATGGCTACACCTTC. Protein product: CASSPSSREGFYGYTF.